This T cell receptor (beta chain) is drawn from a study of vaccination effects on CD4 cells after COVID-19. The study's findings and limits: Both infection-induced and vaccine-induced clones contracted markedly at late post-vaccination timepoints.

As to this clone: Its antigen remains unidentified.

ViraFEST assay sequencing came after antigen-specific CD4+ T cells were expanded with viral peptide pools. Isolation of CD4+ T cells took place after 10 days of culture. According to the study, vaccine recipients showed no prior SARS-CoV-2 infection and negative nucleocapsid antibodies. Sequenced by immunoSEQ multiplex PCR; TCRdb stores in-frame clones only, minus some. The sample holds 10,000 or so clones, approximately 74% seen once. CDR3 size: 13 residues. Looked up from germline, CDR1 is SGHRS and CDR2 is YFSETQ. V was pared by 4 bases and J by 3 bases, with 11 bases between. This TCR came from a human donor who received a COVID-19 vaccine. The sequencing used CD4+ T cells from PBMCs cultured with HCoV-229E spike peptides, collected before COVID-19 vaccination. The chain recombines TRBV5-1 with TRBJ2-7, with a weak D call TRBD2 (5 bases). CDR3 in DNA: TGCGCCAGCAGCCCCCGGACTCACTACGAGCAGTACTTC. Protein product: CASSPRTHYEQYF.